This T cell receptor beta chain was sequenced for a study of blood T cell repertoires in COVID-19. Across the study: Both acute and convalescent COVID-19 samples were obtained from the United States, Italy and Spain. From T cells, B-cell-depleted T cells, or PBMCs came the material, which was cDNA or gDNA.

The CDR3 totals 17 residues. Germline assignment: CDR1 LNHNV and CDR2 YYDKDF (reference sequence). V gave up 3 bases and J gave up 6 bases; unmatched junction bases: 11. Authors' data handling: Reference gene primer amplification in the assay estimated nucleated cell counts. Assay used: immunoSEQ multiplex PCR; TCRdb lists only in-frame clones, some missing. That table furnishes V, J and clone size, whereas the DNA furnished D and trimming. The sample yields over 120,000 clones, over 70% seen once. The sequence was obtained from a woman in her 50s with acute or convalescent COVID-19. This chain joins TRBV15 and TRBJ2-1; 10 nucleotides line up with TRBD2. The source material was peripheral blood. The DNA for the CDR3 is TGTGCCACCAGCAGTGGGGTTGTAGCGGGAGGAGGCAATGAGCAGTTCTTC. Encoded protein: CATSSGVVAGGGNEQFF.